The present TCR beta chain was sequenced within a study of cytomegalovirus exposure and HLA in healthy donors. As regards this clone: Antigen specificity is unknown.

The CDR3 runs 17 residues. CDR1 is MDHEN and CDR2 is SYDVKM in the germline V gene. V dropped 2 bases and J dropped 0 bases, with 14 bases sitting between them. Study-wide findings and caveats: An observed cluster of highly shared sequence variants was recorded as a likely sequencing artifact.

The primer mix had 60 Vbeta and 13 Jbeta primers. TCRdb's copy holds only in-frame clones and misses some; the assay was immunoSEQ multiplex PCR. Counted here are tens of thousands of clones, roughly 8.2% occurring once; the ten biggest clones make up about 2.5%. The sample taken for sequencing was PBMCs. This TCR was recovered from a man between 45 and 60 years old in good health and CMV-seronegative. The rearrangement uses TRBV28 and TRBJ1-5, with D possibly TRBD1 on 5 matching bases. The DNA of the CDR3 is TGTGCCAGCAGTTTAGAAGGGGATTGGGTTAGCAATCAGCCCCAGCATTTT. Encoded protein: CASSLEGDWVSNQPQHF.